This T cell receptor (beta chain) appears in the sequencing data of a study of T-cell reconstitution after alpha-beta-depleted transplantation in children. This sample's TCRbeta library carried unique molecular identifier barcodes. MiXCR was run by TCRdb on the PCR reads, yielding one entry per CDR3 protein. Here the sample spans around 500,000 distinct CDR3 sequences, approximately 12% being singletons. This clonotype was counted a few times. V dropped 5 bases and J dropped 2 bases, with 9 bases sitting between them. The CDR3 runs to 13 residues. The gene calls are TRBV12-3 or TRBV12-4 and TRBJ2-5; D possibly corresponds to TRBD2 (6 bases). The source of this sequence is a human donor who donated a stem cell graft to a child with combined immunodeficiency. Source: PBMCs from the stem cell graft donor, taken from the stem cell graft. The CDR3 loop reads CASSRDLQETQYF. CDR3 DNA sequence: TGTGCCAGCAGTCGGGACTTACAAGAGACCCAGTACTTC.